This TCR beta chain appears in the sequencing data of a study of response to subunit inactivated influenza vaccine. This clonotype was detected a few times. Its antigen is not known. Findings and caveats of the study: Authors proposed each seasonal influenza vaccination draws in few new T cells.

The CDR3 spans 12 residues. Trimming took off 8 bases at V and 7 bases at J, with 12 bases between the two ends. CDR1 is SGHTA and CDR2 is FQGNSA in the germline V gene. TCRdb passed the RT-PCR reads through MiXCR, listing each CDR3 protein once. The sample lists under 800,000 distinct CDR3 sequences; approximately 14% were seen once. Here the sequenced sample was PBMCs from blood, taken about 14 days before vaccination. The rearrangement joins TRBV7-2 to TRBJ1-5, with D possibly matching TRBD1 (6 bases). The TCR comes from a man aged 50-60 years who received an inactivated influenza vaccine. The DNA of the CDR3 is TGTGCCAGCTCGGACAGAAACCAGCCCCAGCATTTT. It encodes CASSDRNQPQHF.